This T cell receptor beta chain comes out of a study of vaccination and CD4 T cells after COVID-19. As to treatment: approximately 9-day PBMC culture with coronavirus spike peptide pools or control peptides (ViraFEST assay). Prior to the COVID-19 pandemic (2011-2018), the unexposed donor's CD4+ T cells were collected. To note about this clonotype: Its target is not known.

Trimming removed 6 bases at V and 8 bases at J, with 22 bases between. This CDR3 region has 14 residues. CDR1 and CDR2 from the germline V gene are SQVTM and ANQGSEA. An Oncomine TCR Beta short-read assay was used to sequence the DNA from cultured CD4+ T cells. A single record per CDR3 protein comes from TCRdb applying MiXCR to the PCR reads. The data hold thousands of distinct CDR3 sequences, with about 29% observed a single time. What was sequenced was CD4+ T cells from blood, cultured in vitro. J is TRBJ1-2 and V is TRBV29-1, with a weak D call TRBD1 (5 bases). This TCR was sampled from a human donor in good health. The CDR3 is CSVALAGRIGGYTF. For the CDR3, the DNA is TGCAGCGTAGCCCTGGCAGGGAGGATCGGGGGCTACACCTTC.